This is a list of T cell receptor beta chains from one sample in a study of CD8 T cells in ankylosing spondylitis. TCRdb analysed the 5' RACE reads with MiXCR anew, one entry per CDR3 protein. The sample lists 100,000 to 150,000 distinct CDR3 sequences; roughly 8.8% were seen once. The source material was blood, either unsorted or a sorted T cell fraction (not recorded which). The receptor set was obtained from a male donor with ankylosing spondylitis or in good health (not recorded which). Each CDR3 is given with its conserved first and last residue. The D gene is left open where the match is weak. Where a row states a size, it is once, few, many or the class of an expanded clone; other rows omit it.

TRBJ2-3 - - TRBV15 CATSLRSGASRDTQYF TGTGCCACCAGTTTGCGCTCCGGGGCTAGCCGGGATACGCAGTATTTT
TRBJ1-4 - - TRBV20-1 CSARGPTTATATNEKLFF TGCAGTGCTAGAGGGCCGACGACCGCCACTGCAACTAATGAAAAACTGTTTTTT
TRBJ2-3 TRBD2 many TRBV7-2 CASSPSVVSGSGDTQYF TGTGCCAGCAGCCCCTCCGTCGTTAGCGGGAGTGGGGATACGCAGTATTTT
TRBJ2-1 - few TRBV2 CASSTVGAGETYNEQFF TGTGCCAGCAGTACCGTGGGGGCGGGAGAGACCTACAATGAGCAGTTCTTC
TRBJ2-1 - few TRBV19 CASQDYPTYNEQFF TGTGCCAGTCAGGACTACCCAACCTACAATGAGCAGTTTTTC
TRBJ2-1 TRBD1 many TRBV5-1 CASSSLGQGINEQFF TGCGCCAGTTCCTCTCTGGGACAGGGGATCAATGAGCAGTTCTTC
TRBJ2-5 - - TRBV5-1 CASSTVLMAGQETQYF TGCGCCAGCAGCACCGTGTTAATGGCGGGCCAAGAGACCCAGTACTTC
TRBJ2-5 - - TRBV7-9 CASSPRNVVRGETQYF TGTGCCAGCAGCCCGAGGAACGTCGTGAGGGGAGAGACCCAGTACTTC
TRBJ2-7 TRBD2 many TRBV20-1 CSAARLAGSYEQYF TGCAGTGCAGCGAGACTAGCGGGGTCCTACGAGCAGTACTTC
TRBJ2-7 TRBD1 many TRBV5-8 CASSGRDSYEQYF TGTGCCAGCAGCGGCCGGGACAGCTACGAGCAGTACTTC
TRBJ2-5 - many TRBV9 CASSVDTKGTQYF TGTGCCAGCAGCGTCGACACCAAGGGGACCCAGTACTTC
TRBJ1-1 - - TRBV28 CASRDSVNTEAFF TGTGCCAGCAGAGATTCCGTGAACACTGAAGCTTTCTTT
TRBJ2-3 - many TRBV6-1 CASRIRGATDTQYF TGTGCCAGCAGAATCAGGGGAGCCACAGATACGCAGTATTTT
TRBJ2-5 TRBD1 many TRBV7-7 CASSSALSGQEETQYF TGTGCCAGCAGCTCGGCCCTCTCCGGACAGGAAGAGACCCAGTACTTC
TRBJ2-1 TRBD2 many TRBV6-5 CASSLGLAEHNEQFF TGTGCCAGCAGTTTGGGACTAGCGGAACACAATGAGCAGTTCTTC
TRBJ2-6 - - TRBV7-2 CAIQDPGANVLTF TGTGCCATCCAGGATCCTGGGGCCAACGTCCTGACTTTC
TRBJ1-2 - - TRBV11-2 CASSLFPGVNYGYTF TGTGCCAGCAGCTTATTCCCCGGGGTTAACTATGGCTACACCTTC
TRBJ2-7 - - TRBV6-2/TRBV6-3 CASSYQGSYEQYF TGTGCCAGCAGTTACCAGGGAAGCTACGAGCAGTACTTC
TRBJ2-7 - many TRBV12-3/TRBV12-4 CASSSLGGASGEQYF TGTGCCAGCAGTTCATTGGGGGGGGCTTCGGGCGAGCAGTACTTC
TRBJ2-1 TRBD1 many TRBV20-1 CSARRSRTGKQNEQFF TGCAGTGCTAGACGTTCTCGGACAGGGAAGCAAAATGAGCAGTTCTTC
TRBJ2-7 TRBD1 many TRBV5-1 CASSSGTGPYEQYF TGCGCCAGCAGCTCCGGGACAGGGCCCTACGAGCAGTACTTC
TRBJ2-7 - many TRBV29-1 CSVVFESWYEQYF TGCAGCGTTGTTTTCGAGTCTTGGTACGAGCAGTACTTC
TRBJ2-1 TRBD2 many TRBV6-2/TRBV6-3 CASRLAGGNNEQFF TGTGCCAGCAGACTAGCGGGAGGAAACAATGAGCAGTTCTTC
TRBJ2-7 TRBD2 few TRBV7-2 CASSFSGRGGVYEQYF TGTGCCAGCAGCTTTAGCGGGAGGGGCGGGGTTTACGAGCAGTACTTC
TRBJ2-6 TRBD2 few TRBV5-1 CASSQGLAGSGANVLTF TGCGCCAGCAGCCAGGGACTAGCGGGATCTGGGGCCAACGTCCTGACTTTC
TRBJ2-7 - few TRBV18 CASSPGDSSKEQYF TGTGCCAGCTCACCAGGGGACTCGTCTAAGGAGCAGTACTTC
TRBJ2-1 - many TRBV20-1 CSARPGGRVTLLYNEQFF TGCAGTGCTAGACCCGGCGGCAGGGTGACCTTACTCTACAATGAGCAGTTCTTC
TRBJ2-2 TRBD2 - TRBV5-5 CASSLLAGVGELFF TGTGCCAGCAGCTTACTAGCGGGAGTCGGGGAGCTGTTTTTT
TRBJ2-7 TRBD2 many TRBV20-1 CSVVGLAGGENEQYF TGCAGTGTCGTCGGACTAGCGGGAGGGGAGAACGAGCAGTACTTC
TRBJ2-1 - few TRBV5-5 CASSLAPSDRYNEQFF TGTGCCAGCAGCTTGGCCCCCAGCGACCGGTACAATGAGCAGTTCTTC
TRBJ2-7 TRBD1 many TRBV27 CASSNSWGTGLHEQYF TGTGCCAGCAGCAATTCCTGGGGGACAGGGCTCCACGAGCAGTACTTC
TRBJ1-2 TRBD1 many TRBV6-2/TRBV6-3 CASSTSGQGGRIYGYTF TGTGCCAGCAGTACGTCAGGACAGGGAGGAAGGATCTATGGCTACACCTTC
TRBJ2-5 - many TRBV5-6 CASSLGRRETQYF TGTGCCAGCAGCTTGGGACGGAGGGAGACCCAGTACTTC
TRBJ1-5 - many TRBV20-1 CSARETGRSQPQHF TGCAGTGCCAGAGAGACAGGAAGGTCTCAGCCCCAGCATTTT
TRBJ2-4 TRBD1 many TRBV20-1 CSARTGTGSIQYF TGCAGTGCTAGGACCGGGACAGGCAGCATTCAGTACTTC
TRBJ2-1 - many TRBV29-1 CSVGGYNEQFF TGCAGCGTTGGGGGATACAATGAGCAGTTCTTC
TRBJ2-2 TRBD2 many TRBV5-1 CASSAGGPLADTGELFF TGCGCCAGCAGCGCCGGAGGGCCGCTAGCGGACACCGGGGAGCTGTTTTTT
TRBJ1-3 - few TRBV28 CASSPLADLYSGNTIYF TGTGCCAGCAGTCCATTGGCGGACTTGTACTCTGGAAACACCATATATTTT
TRBJ2-1 - few TRBV20-1 CSARGGQVPPYNEQFF TGCAGTGCTAGAGGTGGGCAGGTCCCCCCCTACAATGAGCAGTTCTTC
TRBJ2-2 - - TRBV19 CASRLVGGDLFF TGTGCCAGTAGGCTCGTTGGCGGGGACCTGTTTTTT
TRBJ2-5 - few TRBV20-1 CSARGRRGLETQYF TGCAGTGCTAGAGGGCGCAGGGGCTTGGAGACCCAGTACTTC
TRBJ2-2 - many TRBV12-3/TRBV12-4 CASSFTTGELFF TGTGCCAGCAGTTTTACAACCGGGGAGCTGTTTTTT
TRBJ2-7 - many TRBV4-3 CASSQEFGEQYF TGCGCCAGCAGCCAAGAGTTTGGCGAGCAGTACTTC
TRBJ1-5 TRBD1 many TRBV15 CATSRVGQGNQPQHF TGTGCCACCAGCAGAGTGGGACAGGGCAATCAGCCCCAGCATTTT
TRBJ2-3 TRBD2 few TRBV20-1 CSAIPGLSSTDTQYF TGCAGTGCTATACCGGGACTAAGTAGCACAGATACGCAGTATTTT
TRBJ2-5 TRBD2 - TRBV12-3/TRBV12-4 CASSLSPLAGARYQETQYF TGTGCCAGCAGTTTGAGCCCCCTAGCGGGAGCCCGATACCAAGAGACCCAGTACTTC
TRBJ2-1 TRBD2 - TRBV18 CASSGGGLARNNEQFF TGTGCCAGCTCAGGAGGGGGACTAGCGCGTAACAATGAGCAGTTCTTC